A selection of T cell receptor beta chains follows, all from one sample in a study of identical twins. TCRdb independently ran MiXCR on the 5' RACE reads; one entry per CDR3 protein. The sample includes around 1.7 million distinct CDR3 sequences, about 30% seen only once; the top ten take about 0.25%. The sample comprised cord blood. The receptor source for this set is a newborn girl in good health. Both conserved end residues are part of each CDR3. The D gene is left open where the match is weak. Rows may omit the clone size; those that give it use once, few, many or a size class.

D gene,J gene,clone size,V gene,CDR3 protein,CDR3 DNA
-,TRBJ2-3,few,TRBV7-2,CFLSPSTDTQYF,TGTTTTCTCTCGCCCAGCACAGATACGCAGTATTTT
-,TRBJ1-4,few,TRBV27,CASRPGYPNEKLFF,TGTGCCAGCAGGCCAGGTTACCCTAATGAAAAACTGTTTTTT
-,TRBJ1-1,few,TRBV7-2,CASSLASIRQRAAFF,TGTGCCAGCAGCTTAGCGTCGATAAGACAGAGGGCAGCTTTCTTT
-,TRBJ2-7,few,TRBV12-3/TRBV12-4,CASSFPDSFYEQYF,TGTGCCAGCAGTTTCCCGGACAGTTTTTACGAGCAGTACTTC
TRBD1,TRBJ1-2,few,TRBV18,CASSGLQGIYGYTF,TGTGCCAGCTCAGGATTACAGGGGATCTATGGCTACACCTTC
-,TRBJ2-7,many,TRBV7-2,CASSLASSFSYEQYF,TGTGCCAGCAGCTTAGCGTCGAGCTTCTCCTACGAGCAGTACTTC
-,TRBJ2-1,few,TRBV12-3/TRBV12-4,CASSNRVSTYNEQFF,TGTGCCAGCAGCAACAGGGTTTCGACCTACAATGAGCAGTTCTTC
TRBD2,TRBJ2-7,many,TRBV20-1,CSARASGRRYEQYF,TGCAGTGCTAGAGCTAGCGGGAGAAGATACGAGCAGTACTTC
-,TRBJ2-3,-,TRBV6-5,CASLGGGTDTQYF,TGTGCCAGCTTAGGGGGGGGGACGGATACGCAGTATTTT
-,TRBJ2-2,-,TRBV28,CASSLSSAGTGELFF,TGTGCCAGCAGTTTATCTAGTGCGGGCACCGGGGAGCTGTTTTTT